This T cell receptor (beta chain) was found in a study of blood T cell repertoires in COVID-19 (dated by TCRdb to about 2020). About the study as a whole: Samples from collaborators originated in the United States, Italy and Spain and spanned both the acute and convalescent phases of COVID-19. The repertoires were made available in a free public database intended to serve as a resource for research on the immune response to SARS-CoV-2. Where available, HLA class I and class II types were obtained from metadata supplied by the sample provider rather than from assay-based typing. The dataset comprised deeply sampled blood TCRbeta repertoires from subjects exposed to, actively infected with, or recovered from COVID-19. The material from the prospective study consisted of cDNA or gDNA derived from T cells, B-cell-depleted T cells, or PBMCs. A de-identified subject ID, COVID-19 status, age in years and sex were almost always included in the sample metadata. Samples were obtained from the ongoing ImmuneRACE study (first 160 participants) and from about 1,300 subjects provided by 6 global collaborators. General conclusions and limits of the study: The quantity of clinical and demographic metadata differed by source and by participant and was supplied without curation.

One collaborating source in Seattle enrolled patients while the patients were actively infected and followed the patients over time throughout the course of disease. Collaborating institutions collected whole blood in K2EDTA tubes following their own protocols. For TCRbeta analysis, collaborators shipped samples as frozen whole blood, isolated PBMCs, or DNA extracted from either of those sample types. TCRbeta CDR3 regions were amplified from genomic DNA by means of the immunoSEQ Assay, a bias-controlled multiplex PCR. The authors' pipeline ran thus. Nucleated cell counts per sample were estimated from amplification of reference gene primers within the assay. To quantify the absolute abundance of each unique TCRbeta CDR3 rearrangement, sequence reads were collapsed and filtered. For each sample, productive Simpson clonality was calculated by taking the square root of Simpson's diversity index across productive rearrangements. Drawn from immuneACCESS, this table holds only the in-frame rearrangements with V and J called that TCRdb kept. Clones are partly lost; checked studies trace under half to an unresolved V gene and leave the rest unexplained. V and J calls and clone size follow that table, whereas D and trimming were derived from the DNA. The sample records some 110,000 clones, approximately 85% of which are singletons. The ten largest clones add up to 2.5% to 3.5% of the sample.

The V end loses 3 bases and the J end loses 0 bases, and a stretch of 21 bases separates them. The germline V gene specifies MDHEN as CDR1 and SYDVKM as CDR2. Including the terminal cysteine and phenylalanine, the CDR3 comprises 19 residues. Only the CDR3 region is kept as DNA, spanning 57 bases read in frame from base 1. About this clone itself: The antigen it recognizes is unknown. It has no much larger one-base neighbor in the sample; base qualities were not kept.

Sequencing input: peripheral blood. The source is an elderly woman with COVID-19, enrolled during active disease. This chain is built from TRBV28 and TRBJ1-5; a tentative D call is TRBD1 (6 bases match). The CDR3: CASSFYRGTDSYSNQPQHF. The DNA sequence is as follows: TGTGCCAGCAGTTTCTATCGTGGGACGGACAGTTATAGCAATCAGCCCCAGCATTTT. The CDR3, completed at both ends by the reference TRBV28 and TRBJ1-5 genes, gives the full variable domain DVKVTQSSRYLVKRTGEKVFLECVQDMDHENMFWYRQDPGLGLRLIYFSYDVKMKEKGDIPEGYSVSREKKERFSLILESASTNQTSMYLCASSFYRGTDSYSNQPQHFGDGTRLSIL.